The text below deals with one T cell receptor (beta chain). Its cognate antigen is unknown. These data belong to a study of cytomegalovirus exposure and HLA in healthy donors. Study in general: Sequencing of 150 million to 200 million T cells in an earlier analysis found around 100 million unique TCR beta sequences. Findings of the study overall: A few V segments could not be told apart, such as TRBV6-2 and TRBV6-3, and were left out. V- and J-gene trimming in TCR beta was tied to a missense DCLRE1C variant by an analysis performed later. Presence/absence analyses rested on an assumption that sequencing depth was roughly uniform across donors.

The PCR had 60 Vbeta and 13 Jbeta primers. Clones were read by immunoSEQ multiplex PCR, and TCRdb kept only the in-frame ones, dropping some. The data contain more than 70,000 clones, 77% of them singletons. There are 13 residues in the CDR3. Germline V gene data show CDR1 as MNHEY and CDR2 as SMNVEV (reference sequence). Between the trimmed V and J ends, which lost 3 bases and 4 bases, there was a span of 7 bases. The origin of this receptor is a man between 45 and 60 years old in good health and CMV-seropositive. Input material: PBMCs. J is TRBJ2-1 and V is TRBV27, with D unresolved. CDR3 DNA: TGTGCCAGCAGTTTTGGTCAGTACAATGAGCAGTTCTTC. Translation: CASSFGQYNEQFF.